This T cell receptor beta chain was found in a study of blood T cell repertoires in COVID-19. Turning to the study itself: Whether acute or convalescent, the COVID-19 samples came from the United States, Italy and Spain. Sources were T cells, B-cell-depleted T cells, or PBMCs; the material itself was cDNA or gDNA.

Repertoires were generated with immunoSEQ multiplex PCR, while TCRdb's copy carries only in-frame clones and drops some. The repertoire includes 250,000 to 300,000 clones, 75% to 90% of them detected once, and 2.2% sits in the top ten. Per the germline V gene, CDR1 is SGHRS and CDR2 is YFSETQ. Germline trimming cut 6 bases from V and 5 bases from J; bases unmatched to any gene: 7. The CDR3 consists of 14 residues. This clonotype was sampled from a woman in her forties or fifties who had recovered from COVID-19. The sequenced material came from peripheral blood. The genes are TRBV5-1 and TRBJ1-4, with 7 bases that match TRBD1. CDR3 bases: TGCGCCAGCACCCTTGGGACAGCGAATGAAAAACTGTTTTTT. Protein: CASTLGTANEKLFF.